Sequencing of this T cell receptor (beta chain) was carried out in a study of blood T cell repertoires in COVID-19. Study context: PBMCs, B-cell-depleted T cells, or T cells were the source of the cDNA or gDNA that made up the material.

Here immunoSEQ multiplex PCR was the method, and the copy in TCRdb shows in-frame clones only, minus some. Seen here are around 470,000 clones, about 90% observed once, and the top ten hold less than 0.75%. The CDR3 is made up of 15 amino acids. V shed 3 bases and J shed 1 base, with 12 bases lying between them. In germline, CDR1 is SGHTA, CDR2 FQGNSA. Self-reported history from a screening survey and questionnaire set each donor's cohort. Two consecutive negative NP/OP PCR tests, clearance, or resolved symptoms defined Cohort 3 recovery. The rearrangement uses TRBV7-2 and TRBJ1-1; D remains unclear. The sample taken for sequencing was PBMCs or T cells enriched from blood (not recorded which). The TCR was taken from a young man who had recovered from COVID-19. CDR3 DNA: TGTGCCAGCAGCTTTAGAGGTTATGCGAACACTGAAGCTTTCTTT. Residues: CASSFRGYANTEAFF.